This TCR beta chain was recorded in a study of T cell repertoires in cytomegalovirus infection. TCRdb recomputed calls from the reads with MiXCR, one row per CDR3 protein. The table records hundreds of thousands of distinct CDR3 sequences, roughly 46% of them present only once. Germline V lookup: CDR1 MNHEY, CDR2 SMNVEV (reference sequence). Unmatched junction bases numbered 12, after V lost 6 bases and J lost 3 bases. The CDR3 totals 16 residues. Overall study results and limits: Summed frequency of public TCR beta families distinguished CMV carriers with the relevant HLA. HLA-C-restricted, CMV-specific TCR beta clonotypes were dominant ex vivo.

This clonotype turned up a few times. Antigen: not known. This material consisted of cultured PBMCs, taken from culture after CMV antigen stimulation. The TCR was taken from a human donor in good health (CMV status not recorded). Some clones in this sample may be carry-over from other donors' samples. The chain is built from TRBV27 and TRBJ2-7; 9 bases align to TRBD1. DNA for the CDR3: TGTGCCAGCAGAACTCCCTCCCGGGACAGGGTCTACGAGCAGTACTTC. It is translated as CASRTPSRDRVYEQYF.